The sequence of this TCR beta chain was determined in a study of blood T cell repertoires in COVID-19. Study-level information: Sources were T cells, B-cell-depleted T cells, or PBMCs; the material itself was cDNA or gDNA.

This CDR3 region has 12 residues. The germline gives CDR1 SQVTM, CDR2 ANQGSEA. Trimming took off 6 bases at V and 5 bases at J, with 12 bases between the two ends. The cohort comprised adults aged 18 to 89 years residing in about two dozen US areas. Participant-given clinical history determined each cohort assignment. Original data processing: From reference gene primer amplification, estimates of nucleated cell counts were derived. Clones were sequenced by immunoSEQ multiplex PCR, and TCRdb holds only the in-frame ones, with some missing. The V and J calls and clone size are taken from that table; D and trimming were inferred from the DNA. The profile shows 250,000 or so clones, approximately 86% of them singletons.

The receptor was derived from a woman aged 45-65 years who had recovered from COVID-19. The sample was PBMCs or T cells enriched from blood (not recorded which). The genes are TRBV29-1 and TRBJ2-3; D call uncertain. The CDR3 region has the DNA TGCAGCGTCGAGCTCCCAGGAGATACGCAGTATTTT. Translating it yields CSVELPGDTQYF.